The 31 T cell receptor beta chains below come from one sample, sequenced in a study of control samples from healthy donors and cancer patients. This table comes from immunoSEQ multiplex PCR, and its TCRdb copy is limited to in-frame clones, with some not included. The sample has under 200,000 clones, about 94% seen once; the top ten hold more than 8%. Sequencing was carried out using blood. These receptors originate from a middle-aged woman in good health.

The CDR3 sequence: CASSVAGAADTQYF. CDR3 nucleotides: TGTGCCAGCAGCGTAGCGGGGGCGGCAGATACGCAGTATTTT. This chain joins TRBV9 and TRBJ2-3; tentatively, D is TRBD1 or TRBD2 (6 bases each). The CDR3 length is 14 residues. Germline lookup yields CDR1 SGDLS and CDR2 YYNGEE. V was pared by 0 bases and J by 4 bases, with 9 bases between.

The CDR3 bases are TGTGCCAGCAGCTTAGGCAGGAGCTCCTATAATTCACCCCTCCACTTT. The encoded protein is CASSLGRSSYNSPLHF. The chain joins TRBV7-9 to TRBJ1-6, with D hard to call. From germline, CDR1 is SEHNR and CDR2 FQNEAQ (reference sequence). CDR3 length: 16 amino acids. Trimming pared 1 base from V and 0 bases from J, leaving 7 bases between.

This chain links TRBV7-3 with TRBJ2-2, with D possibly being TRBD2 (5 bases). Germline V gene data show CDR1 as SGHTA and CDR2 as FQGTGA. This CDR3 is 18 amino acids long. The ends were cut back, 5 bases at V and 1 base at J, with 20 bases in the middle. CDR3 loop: CASSLSPGRVGNTGELFF. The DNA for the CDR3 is TGTGCCAGCAGCCTCTCCCCGGGAAGGGTTGGGAACACCGGGGAGCTGTTTTTT.

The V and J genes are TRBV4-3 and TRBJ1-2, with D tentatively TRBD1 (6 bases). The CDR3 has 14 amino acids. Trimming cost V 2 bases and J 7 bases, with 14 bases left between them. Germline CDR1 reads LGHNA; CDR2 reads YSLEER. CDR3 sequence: CASSQKTGDSGYTF. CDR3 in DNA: TGCGCCAGCAGCCAAAAGACAGGTGACAGTGGCTACACCTTC.

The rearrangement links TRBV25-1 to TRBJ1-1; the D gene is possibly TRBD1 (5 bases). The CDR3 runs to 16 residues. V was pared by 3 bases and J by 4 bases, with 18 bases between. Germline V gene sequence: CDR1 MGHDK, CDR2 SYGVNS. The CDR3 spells CASSDAVGGYRTEAFF. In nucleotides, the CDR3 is TGTGCCAGCAGTGATGCGGTTGGGGGGTATCGCACTGAAGCTTTCTTT. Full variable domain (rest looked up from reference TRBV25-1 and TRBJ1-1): EADIYQTPRYLVIGTGKKITLECSQTMGHDKMYWYQQDPGMELHLIHYSYGVNSTEKGDLSSESTVSRIRTEHFPLTLESARPSHTSQYLCASSDAVGGYRTEAFFGQGTRLTVV.

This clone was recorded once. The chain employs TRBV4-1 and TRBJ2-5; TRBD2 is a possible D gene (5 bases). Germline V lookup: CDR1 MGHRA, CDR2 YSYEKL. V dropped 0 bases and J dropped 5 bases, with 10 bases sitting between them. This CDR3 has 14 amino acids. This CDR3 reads CASSQDSGKETQYF. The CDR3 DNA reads TGCGCCAGCAGCCAAGATTCCGGGAAGGAGACCCAGTACTTC.

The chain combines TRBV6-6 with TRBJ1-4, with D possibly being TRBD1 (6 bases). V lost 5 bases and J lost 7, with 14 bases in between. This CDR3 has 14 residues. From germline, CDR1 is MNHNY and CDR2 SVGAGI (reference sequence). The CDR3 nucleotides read TGTGCCAGCAGTGGGGGGCGGAGGGGTGAAAAACTGTTTTTT. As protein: CASSGGRRGEKLFF.

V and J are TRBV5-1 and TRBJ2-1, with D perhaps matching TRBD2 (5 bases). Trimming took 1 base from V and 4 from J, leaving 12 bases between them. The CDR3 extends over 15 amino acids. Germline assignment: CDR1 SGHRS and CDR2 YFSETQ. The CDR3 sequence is CASSLLSGGYNEQFF. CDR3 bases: TGCGCCAGCAGCTTGTTGAGCGGAGGTTACAATGAGCAGTTCTTC.

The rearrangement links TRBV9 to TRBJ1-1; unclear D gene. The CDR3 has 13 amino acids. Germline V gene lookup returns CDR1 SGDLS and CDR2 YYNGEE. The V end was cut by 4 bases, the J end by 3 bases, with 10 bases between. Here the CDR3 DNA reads TGTGCCAGCAGCTCCCATGGGGACACTGAAGCTTTCTTT. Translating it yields CASSSHGDTEAFF.

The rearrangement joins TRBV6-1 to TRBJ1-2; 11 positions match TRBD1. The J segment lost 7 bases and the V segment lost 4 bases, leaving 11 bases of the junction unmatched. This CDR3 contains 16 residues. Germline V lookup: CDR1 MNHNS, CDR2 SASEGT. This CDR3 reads CASSVEAGTGGAGYTF. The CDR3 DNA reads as TGTGCCAGCAGTGTAGAAGCCGGGACAGGGGGTGCTGGCTACACCTTC.

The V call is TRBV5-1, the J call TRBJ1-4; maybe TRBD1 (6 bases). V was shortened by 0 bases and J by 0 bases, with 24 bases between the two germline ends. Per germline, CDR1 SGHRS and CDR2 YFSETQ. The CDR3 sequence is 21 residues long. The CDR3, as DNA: TGCGCCAGCAGCTTGGATCGAAGAGTAAGACAGGCCGAAACAACTAATGAAAAACTGTTTTTT. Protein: CASSLDRRVRQAETTNEKLFF.

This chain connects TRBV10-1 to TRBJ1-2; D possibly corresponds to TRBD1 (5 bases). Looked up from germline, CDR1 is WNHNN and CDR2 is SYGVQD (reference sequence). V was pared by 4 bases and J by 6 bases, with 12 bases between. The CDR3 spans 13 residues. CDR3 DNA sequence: TGCGCCAGCAGTGCCGGGACGGATGATGGCTACACCTTC. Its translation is CASSAGTDDGYTF.

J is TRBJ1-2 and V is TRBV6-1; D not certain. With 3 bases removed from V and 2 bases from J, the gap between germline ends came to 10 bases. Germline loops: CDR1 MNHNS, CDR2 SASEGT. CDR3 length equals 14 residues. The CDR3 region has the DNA TGTGCCAGCAGTGAGGCCTGGGGAAACTATGGCTACACCTTC. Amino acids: CASSEAWGNYGYTF.

CDR3 DNA sequence: TGTGCCAGCACCCTGGGGTATACAGGGCGATATGGCTACACCTTC. Translation gives CASTLGYTGRYGYTF. V usage is TRBV6-6 and J usage is TRBJ1-2, with D maybe TRBD1 (6 bases). V was shortened by 7 bases and J by 5 bases, with 20 bases between the two germline ends. There are 15 residues in the CDR3. Germline V gives CDR1 MNHNY, CDR2 SVGAGI (reference sequence).

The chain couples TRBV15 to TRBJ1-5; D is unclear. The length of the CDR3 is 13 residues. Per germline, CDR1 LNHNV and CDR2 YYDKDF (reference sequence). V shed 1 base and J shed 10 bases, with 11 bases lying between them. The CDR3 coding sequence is TGTGCCACCAGCAGAGCCGCTTTTCGTCCCCAGCATTTT. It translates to CATSRAAFRPQHF.

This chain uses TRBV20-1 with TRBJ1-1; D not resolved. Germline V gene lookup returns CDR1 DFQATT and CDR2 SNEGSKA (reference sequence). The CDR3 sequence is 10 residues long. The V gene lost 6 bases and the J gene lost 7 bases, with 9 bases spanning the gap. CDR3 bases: TGCAGTGCCCTCGCATTTGAAGCTTTCTTT. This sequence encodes CSALAFEAFF.

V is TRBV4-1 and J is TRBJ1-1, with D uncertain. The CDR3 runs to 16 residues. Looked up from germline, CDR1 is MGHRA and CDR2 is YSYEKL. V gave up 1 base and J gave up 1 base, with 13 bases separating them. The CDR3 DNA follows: TGCGCCAGCAGCCAAGGGCGAGCAAGAAAGAACACTGAAGCTTTCTTT. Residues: CASSQGRARKNTEAFF.

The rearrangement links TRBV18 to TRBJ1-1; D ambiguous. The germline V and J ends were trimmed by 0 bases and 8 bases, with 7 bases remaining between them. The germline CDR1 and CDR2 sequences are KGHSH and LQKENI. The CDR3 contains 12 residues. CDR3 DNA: TGTGCCAGCTCACCACCTTCCCCCGAAGCTTTCTTT. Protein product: CASSPPSPEAFF.

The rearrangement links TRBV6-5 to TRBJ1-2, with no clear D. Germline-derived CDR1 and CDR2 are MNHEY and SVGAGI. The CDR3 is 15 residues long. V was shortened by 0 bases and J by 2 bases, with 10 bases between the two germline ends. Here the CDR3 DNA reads TGTGCCAGCAGTTACTCGAGCGTTCTGAACTATGGCTACACCTTC. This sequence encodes CASSYSSVLNYGYTF.

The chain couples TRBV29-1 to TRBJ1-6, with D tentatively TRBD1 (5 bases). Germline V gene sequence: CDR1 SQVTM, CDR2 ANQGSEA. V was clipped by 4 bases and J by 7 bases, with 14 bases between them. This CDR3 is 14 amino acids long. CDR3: CSVVEGRENSPLHF. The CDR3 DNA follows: TGCAGCGTTGTTGAGGGCAGGGAAAATTCACCCCTCCACTTT. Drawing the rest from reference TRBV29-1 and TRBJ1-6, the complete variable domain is SAVISQKPSRDICQRGTSLTIQCQVDSQVTMMFWYRQQPGQSLTLIATANQGSEATYESGFVIDKFPISRPNLTFSTLTVSNMSPEDSSIYLCSVVEGRENSPLHFGNGTRLTVT.

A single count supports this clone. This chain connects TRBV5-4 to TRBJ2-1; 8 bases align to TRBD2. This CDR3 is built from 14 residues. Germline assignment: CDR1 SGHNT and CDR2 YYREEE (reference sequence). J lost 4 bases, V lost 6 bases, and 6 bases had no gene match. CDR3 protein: CASNPSGWYNEQFF. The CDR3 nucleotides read TGTGCCAGCAACCCTAGCGGGTGGTACAATGAGCAGTTCTTC.

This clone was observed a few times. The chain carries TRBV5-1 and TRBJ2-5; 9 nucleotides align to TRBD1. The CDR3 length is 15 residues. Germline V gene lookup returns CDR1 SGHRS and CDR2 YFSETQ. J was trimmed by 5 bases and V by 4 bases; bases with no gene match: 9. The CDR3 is CASSAGQGPKETQYF. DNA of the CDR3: TGCGCCAGCAGCGCTGGACAGGGGCCAAAGGAGACCCAGTACTTC.

CDR3 coding DNA: TGTGCCAGCAGCTTACGGGGACAGGGGTACTATGGCTACACCTTC. Protein: CASSLRGQGYYGYTF. The chain carries TRBV13 and TRBJ1-2; 10 bases are a match to TRBD1. The CDR3 consists of 15 residues. Trimming removed 2 bases from V and 3 bases from J; junction bases left unmatched: 3. Germline loops: CDR1 PRHDT, CDR2 FYEKMQ (reference sequence).

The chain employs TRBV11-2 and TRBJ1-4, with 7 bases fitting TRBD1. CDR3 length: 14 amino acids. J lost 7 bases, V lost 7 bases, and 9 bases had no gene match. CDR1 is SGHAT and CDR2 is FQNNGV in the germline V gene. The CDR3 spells CASTQAGGFEKLFF. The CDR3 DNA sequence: TGTGCCAGCACCCAAGCAGGGGGATTTGAAAAACTGTTTTTT.

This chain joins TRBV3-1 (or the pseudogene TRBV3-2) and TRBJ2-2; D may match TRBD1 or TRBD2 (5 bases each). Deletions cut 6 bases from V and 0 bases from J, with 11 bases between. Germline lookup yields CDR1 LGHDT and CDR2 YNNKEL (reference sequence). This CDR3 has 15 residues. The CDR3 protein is CASRYGTANTGELFF. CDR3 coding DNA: TGTGCCAGCAGGTACGGGACCGCGAACACCGGGGAGCTGTTTTTT.

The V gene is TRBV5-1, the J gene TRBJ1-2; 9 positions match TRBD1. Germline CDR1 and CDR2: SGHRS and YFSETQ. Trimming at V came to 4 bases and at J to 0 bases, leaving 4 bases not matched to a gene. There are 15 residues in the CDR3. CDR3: CASSRDRASNYGYTF. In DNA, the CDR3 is TGCGCCAGCAGCCGGGACAGGGCTTCTAACTATGGCTACACCTTC. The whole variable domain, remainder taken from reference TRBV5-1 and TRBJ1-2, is KAGVTQTPRYLIKTRGQQVTLSCSPISGHRSVSWYQQTPGQGLQFLFEYFSETQRNKGNFPGRFSGRQFSNSRSEMNVSTLELGDSALYLCASSRDRASNYGYTFGSGTRLTVV.

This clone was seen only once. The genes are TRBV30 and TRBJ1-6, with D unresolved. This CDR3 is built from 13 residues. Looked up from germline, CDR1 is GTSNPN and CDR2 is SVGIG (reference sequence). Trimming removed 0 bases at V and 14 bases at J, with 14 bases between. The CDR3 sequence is CAWSVQGFTSLHF. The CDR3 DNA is TGTGCCTGGAGTGTACAAGGATTTACGTCCCTCCACTTT.

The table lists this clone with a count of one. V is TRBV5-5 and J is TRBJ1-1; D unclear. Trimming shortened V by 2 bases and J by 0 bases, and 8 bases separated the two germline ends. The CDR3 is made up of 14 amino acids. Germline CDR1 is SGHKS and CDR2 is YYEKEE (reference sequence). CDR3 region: CASSFARVNTEAFF. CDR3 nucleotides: TGTGCCAGCAGCTTTGCCCGGGTGAACACTGAAGCTTTCTTT.

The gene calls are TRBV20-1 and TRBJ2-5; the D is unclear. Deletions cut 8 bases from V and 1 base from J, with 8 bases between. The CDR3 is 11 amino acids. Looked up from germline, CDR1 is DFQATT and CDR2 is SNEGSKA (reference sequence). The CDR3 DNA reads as TGCAGTCCCCGAGCCCAAGAGACCCAGTACTTC. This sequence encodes CSPRAQETQYF.

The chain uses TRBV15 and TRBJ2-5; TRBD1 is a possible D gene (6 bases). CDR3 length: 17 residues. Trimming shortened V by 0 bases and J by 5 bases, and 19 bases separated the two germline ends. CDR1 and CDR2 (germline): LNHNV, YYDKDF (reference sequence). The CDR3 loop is CATSREVMTGSLETQYF. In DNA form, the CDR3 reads TGTGCCACCAGCAGAGAGGTTATGACAGGTTCTTTGGAGACCCAGTACTTC.

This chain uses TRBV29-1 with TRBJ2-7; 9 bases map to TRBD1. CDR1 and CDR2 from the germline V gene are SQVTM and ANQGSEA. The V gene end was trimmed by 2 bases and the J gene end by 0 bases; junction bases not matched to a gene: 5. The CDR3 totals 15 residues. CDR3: CSVESGQGVSYEQYF. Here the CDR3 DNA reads TGCAGCGTTGAATCGGGACAGGGAGTCTCCTACGAGCAGTACTTC.